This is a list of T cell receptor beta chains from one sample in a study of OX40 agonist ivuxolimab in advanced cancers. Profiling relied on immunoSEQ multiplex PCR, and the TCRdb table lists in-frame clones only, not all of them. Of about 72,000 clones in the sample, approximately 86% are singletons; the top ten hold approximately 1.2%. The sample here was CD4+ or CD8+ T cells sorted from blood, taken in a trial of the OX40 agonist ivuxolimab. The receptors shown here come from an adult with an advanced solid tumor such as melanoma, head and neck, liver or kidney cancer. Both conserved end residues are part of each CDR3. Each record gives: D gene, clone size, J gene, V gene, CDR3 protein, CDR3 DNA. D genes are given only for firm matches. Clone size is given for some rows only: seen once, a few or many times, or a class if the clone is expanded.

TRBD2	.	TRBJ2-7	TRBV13	CASSPPWAAGVYEQYF	TGTGCCAGCAGCCCCCCCTGGGCAGCGGGAGTCTACGAGCAGTACTTC
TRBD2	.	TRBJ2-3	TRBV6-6	CASTSGGGYTDTQYF	TGTGCCAGCACCTCTGGCGGGGGGTACACAGATACGCAGTATTTT
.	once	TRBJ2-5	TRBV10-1	CASSEGAAVTQETQYF	TGCGCCAGCAGTGAGGGGGCTGCCGTAACTCAAGAGACCCAGTACTTC
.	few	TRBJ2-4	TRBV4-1	CASSQDRAVAKNIQYF	TGCGCCAGCAGCCAAGACAGGGCGGTAGCCAAAAACATTCAGTACTTC
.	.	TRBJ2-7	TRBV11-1	CASSPGGSSYEQYF	TGTGCCAGCAGCCCTGGGGGGAGCTCCTACGAGCAGTACTTC
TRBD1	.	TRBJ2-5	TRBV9	CASRGDRPEETQYF	TGTGCCAGCAGGGGGGACAGGCCGGAGGAGACCCAGTACTTC
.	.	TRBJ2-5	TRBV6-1	CASSERAVGSQYF	TGTGCCAGCAGTGAAAGGGCAGTAGGTTCCCAGTACTTC
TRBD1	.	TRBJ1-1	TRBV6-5	CASSYSTGGGNTEAFF	TGTGCCAGCAGTTACTCGACAGGGGGCGGGAACACTGAAGCTTTCTTT
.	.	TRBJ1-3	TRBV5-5	CASSPTVSSGNTIYF	TGTGCCAGCAGCCCCACGGTCAGCTCTGGAAACACCATATATTTT
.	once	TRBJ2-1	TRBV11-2	CASSFRGNEQFF	TGTGCCAGCAGCTTCAGGGGCAATGAGCAGTTCTTC
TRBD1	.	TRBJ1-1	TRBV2	CASSRQGNRGTEAFF	TGTGCCAGCAGCCGACAGGGGAACCGGGGCACTGAAGCTTTCTTT
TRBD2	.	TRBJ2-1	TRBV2	CASSGTSAPLNEQFF	TGTGCCAGCAGTGGGACTAGCGCCCCCCTTAATGAGCAGTTCTTC
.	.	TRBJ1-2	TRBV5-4	CASSLWGAYGYTF	TGTGCCAGCAGCTTGTGGGGAGCCTATGGCTACACCTTC
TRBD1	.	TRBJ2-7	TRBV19	CASSPPGTGIYEQYF	TGTGCCAGTAGCCCCCCTGGGACAGGGATTTACGAGCAGTACTTC
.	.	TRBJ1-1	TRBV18	CASSPSNTEAFF	TGTGCCAGCTCACCGTCTAACACTGAAGCTTTCTTT
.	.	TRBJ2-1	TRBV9	CASSVGGNPYNEQFF	TGTGCCAGCAGCGTGGGCGGGAACCCCTACAATGAGCAGTTCTTC
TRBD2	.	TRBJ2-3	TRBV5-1	CASSYSGTRTDTQYF	TGCGCCAGCAGCTACTCCGGGACTAGGACAGATACGCAGTATTTT
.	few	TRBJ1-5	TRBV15	CATSRGDRAQHF	TGTGCCACCAGCAGAGGGGATCGGGCCCAGCATTTT
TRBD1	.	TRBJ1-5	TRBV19	CASRTGWAINQPQHF	TGTGCCAGTAGGACAGGGTGGGCCATAAATCAGCCCCAGCATTTT
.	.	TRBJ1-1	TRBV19	CASSMRHQNTEAFF	TGTGCCAGTAGTATGCGCCACCAAAACACTGAAGCTTTCTTT
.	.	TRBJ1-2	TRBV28	CASTMPPNGYTF	TGTGCCAGCACCATGCCCCCGAATGGCTACACCTTC
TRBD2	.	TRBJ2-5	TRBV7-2	CASSLEAGGRETQYF	TGTGCCAGCAGCTTAGAAGCGGGGGGTCGAGAGACCCAGTACTTC
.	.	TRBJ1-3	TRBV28	CASSLGTLKAIYF	TGTGCCAGCAGTTTAGGGACCCTAAAGGCCATATATTTT
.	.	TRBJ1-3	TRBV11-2	CASSQRTGISGNTIYF	TGTGCCAGCAGCCAACGTACAGGAATTTCAGGAAACACCATATATTTT
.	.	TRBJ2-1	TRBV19	CASSIAREQFF	TGTGCCAGTAGTATAGCCCGCGAGCAGTTCTTC
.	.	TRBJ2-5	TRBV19	CASSTAVTKETQYF	TGTGCCAGTAGTACTGCGGTGACAAAGGAGACCCAGTACTTC
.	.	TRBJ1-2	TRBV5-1	CASSLNPGDYGYTF	TGCGCCAGCAGCTTGAACCCAGGGGACTATGGCTACACCTTC
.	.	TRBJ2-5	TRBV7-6	CASSLVAGKETQYF	TGTGCCAGCAGCTTAGTAGCAGGGAAAGAGACCCAGTACTTC
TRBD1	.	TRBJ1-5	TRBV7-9	CASSLDGTGGQPQHF	TGTGCCAGCAGCTTAGACGGGACAGGGGGTCAGCCCCAGCATTTT
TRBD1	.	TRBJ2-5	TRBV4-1	CASSQPGTAIQETQYF	TGCGCCAGCAGCCAACCCGGGACAGCTATCCAAGAGACCCAGTACTTC
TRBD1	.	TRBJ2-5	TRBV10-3	CAIRETGWETQYF	TGTGCCATCAGGGAGACAGGGTGGGAGACCCAGTACTTC
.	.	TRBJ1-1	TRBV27	CASRPGQINTEAFF	TGTGCCAGTCGCCCGGGACAAATAAACACTGAAGCTTTCTTT
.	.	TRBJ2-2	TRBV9	CASSVDWGGGPGELFF	TGTGCCAGCAGCGTAGACTGGGGTGGGGGTCCCGGGGAGCTGTTTTTT
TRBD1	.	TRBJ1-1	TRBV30	CAWSRQGMNTEAFF	TGTGCCTGGAGTCGACAGGGGATGAACACTGAAGCTTTCTTT
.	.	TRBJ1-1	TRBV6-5	CASSYSGPPNTEAFF	TGTGCCAGCAGTTACTCAGGACCGCCGAACACTGAAGCTTTCTTT
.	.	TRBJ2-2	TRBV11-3	CASSLGVGELFF	TGTGCCAGCAGCTTAGGGGTCGGGGAGCTGTTTTTT
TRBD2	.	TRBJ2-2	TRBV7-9	CASSPGGSGELFF	TGTGCCAGCAGCCCCGGGGGGTCCGGGGAGCTGTTTTTT
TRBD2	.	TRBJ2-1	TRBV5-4	CASTLSSGNTYNEQFF	TGTGCCAGCACTCTTTCTAGCGGGAATACTTACAATGAGCAGTTCTTC
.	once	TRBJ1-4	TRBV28	CASNPGGGRFEKLFF	TGTGCCAGCAATCCTGGGGGGGGGAGGTTTGAAAAACTGTTTTTT
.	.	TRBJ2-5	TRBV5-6	CASSLGAGLQETQYF	TGTGCCAGCTCGCTAGGGGCGGGTCTACAAGAGACCCAGTACTTC